The sequence of this T cell receptor (beta chain) was determined in a study of blood T cell repertoires in COVID-19. At the level of the study: Samples taken during acute and convalescent COVID-19 were collected in the United States, Italy and Spain. The analysed material was cDNA or gDNA that came from T cells, B-cell-depleted T cells, or PBMCs.

Germline loops: CDR1 MNHEY, CDR2 SMNVEV (reference sequence). V dropped 5 bases and J dropped 6; count of bases not matched to a gene: 6. This CDR3 contains 15 residues. Methods used by the authors: Amplification of reference gene primers provided the estimated nucleated cell counts. Produced via immunoSEQ multiplex PCR; TCRdb's table is partial and in-frame only. V and J calls plus clone size are reproduced from that table; the DNA served to infer D and trimming. The top ten hold around 17% of the sample, which has around 140,000 clones, about 83% seen once. This clonotype was sampled from a man aged 50 to 59 with acute or convalescent COVID-19. Sequences were obtained from peripheral blood. J is TRBJ2-2 and V is TRBV27; 10 bases are a match to TRBD2. Written as DNA, the CDR3 is TGTGCCAGCAGTCCAGCGGGGGGGCGAGCCGGGGAGCTGTTTTTT. It is translated as CASSPAGGRAGELFF.